The present T cell receptor beta chain was sequenced within a study of OX40 agonist ivuxolimab in advanced cancers. Study-wide context: An agonistic anti-OX40 (CD134) antibody, ivuxolimab, was used to treat the patients.

Notes on this clone: Its specificity is unknown.

Study-wide results and limits: Some patients who did not respond also had low normalized T-cell clonal expansion. Blood T cells, both CD4+ and CD8+, expanded clonally by week 6 at 0.1 to 3.0 mg/kg.

This table comes from immunoSEQ multiplex PCR, and its TCRdb copy is limited to in-frame clones, with some not included. The sample yields about 48,000 clones, 65% to 85% seen once. This clonotype was obtained from an adult with an advanced solid tumor such as melanoma, head and neck, liver or kidney cancer. Material: CD4+ or CD8+ T cells sorted from blood, obtained in a trial of the OX40 agonist ivuxolimab.

The CDR3 bases are TGTGCCAGTAGTAGGGACGGCAATCAGCCCCAGCATTTT. Amino acids: CASSRDGNQPQHF. This rearrangement joins TRBV19 to TRBJ1-5; TRBD1 is a possible D gene (5 bases). This CDR3 has 13 residues. Trimming left V 4 bases short and J 2 bases short, with 6 bases between. Germline assignment: CDR1 LNHDA and CDR2 SQIVND (reference sequence).